This is a list of T cell receptor beta chains from one sample in a study of identical twins. TCRdb recomputed calls from the 5' RACE reads with MiXCR, one row per CDR3 protein. The repertoire has 500,000 to 650,000 distinct CDR3 sequences, 20% to 25% of them found once; the top ten carry roughly 0.5%. This same sample was also taken into another study, of yellow fever vaccine responses in identical twins.

Sequencing was performed on CD4+ T cells sorted from blood. The receptors were gathered from a young woman in good health. CDR3s include the opening cysteine and the closing phenylalanine or tryptophan. Fields, in order: V gene, J gene, D gene, clone size, CDR3 DNA, CDR3 protein. A D gene is named only where the DNA matches it firmly. Clone size, where shown, is once, few, many, or a class for clones that have expanded.

TRBV6-1	TRBJ2-7	TRBD1	.	TGTGCCAGCGGCGACAGGGGGAGTTCCTACGAGCAGTACTTC	CASGDRGSSYEQYF
TRBV5-1	TRBJ2-7	TRBD2	few	TGCGCCAGCAGCTTGGATAGCGGGAGCCAGCAGTACTTC	CASSLDSGSQQYF
TRBV29-1	TRBJ1-5	.	many	TGCAGCGTTGCCAGGGGAACAGGCAATCAGCCCCAGCATTTT	CSVARGTGNQPQHF
TRBV6-1	TRBJ2-6	.	.	TGTGCCAGCATTGGGGGGAGCTCTGGGGCCAACGTCCTGACTTTC	CASIGGSSGANVLTF
TRBV7-2	TRBJ2-3	TRBD2	.	TGTGCCAGCCAGCGGGGAAACACAGATACGCAGTATTTT	CASQRGNTDTQYF
TRBV3-1	TRBJ1-1	.	few	TGTGCCAGCAGCCGGGACACTCGAAACACTGAAGCTTTCTTT	CASSRDTRNTEAFF
TRBV20-1	TRBJ2-7	.	.	TGCAGTGCTAGGGACAGCTACGAGCAGTACTTC	CSARDSYEQYF
TRBV7-9	TRBJ2-7	TRBD2	few	TGTGCCAGCAGCTTGTCGGGACTAGCGGGAGGAGAGCAGTACTTC	CASSLSGLAGGEQYF
TRBV7-9	TRBJ2-7	TRBD2	.	TGTGCCAGCAGCCAGGGACTAGCGGGAGGGCCACCCTACGAGCAGTACTTC	CASSQGLAGGPPYEQYF
TRBV3-1	TRBJ2-5	.	few	TGTGCCAGCAGCCAGGGCGGGACCCAGTACTTC	CASSQGGTQYF
TRBV5-1	TRBJ2-1	TRBD1	few	TGCGCCAGCAGCCCGAGAAGTGACAGGGTGGATAATGAGCAGTTCTTC	CASSPRSDRVDNEQFF
TRBV9	TRBJ2-7	TRBD2	.	TGTGCCAGCAGCCTGGGTGGTCCTAGCGGGGGCTCCTACGAGCAGTACTTC	CASSLGGPSGGSYEQYF
TRBV4-1	TRBJ1-1	.	.	TGCGCCAGCAGCCAAGAGGGAGGACAGAACACTGAAGCTTTCTTT	CASSQEGGQNTEAFF
TRBV7-9	TRBJ1-1	.	few	TGTGCCAGCAGCTTAGAAGCAGGAGGGAACACTGAAGCTTTCTTT	CASSLEAGGNTEAFF
TRBV27	TRBJ2-3	TRBD2	few	TGTGCCAGCAGACTAGCGGGAGTAGGTACGCAGTATTTT	CASRLAGVGTQYF
TRBV4-2	TRBJ1-1	.	.	TGTGCCAGCAGCCAAGCAGGAGGTAGCACTGAAGCTTTCTTT	CASSQAGGSTEAFF
TRBV5-6	TRBJ2-5	.	.	TGTGCCAGCAGCTTGGTCTTGAGTCACCCACTGGAGACCCAGTACTTC	CASSLVLSHPLETQYF
TRBV7-9	TRBJ2-1	.	few	TGTGCCAGCAGCCCCACCGTTGGTGAGCAGTTCTTC	CASSPTVGEQFF
TRBV20-1	TRBJ2-1	TRBD2	.	TGCAGTGCTAGACCCCGGGAGGGGGGCTTCTACAATGAGCAGTTCTTC	CSARPREGGFYNEQFF
TRBV27	TRBJ2-1	.	few	TGTGCCAGCAGCCAACGGGGCGCCCCCAATGAGCAGTTCTTC	CASSQRGAPNEQFF
TRBV5-1	TRBJ1-1	.	.	TGCGCCAGCAGCATCACCGGGACTCCTGAAGCTTTCTTT	CASSITGTPEAFF
TRBV10-3	TRBJ2-1	.	few	TGTGCCATCAGTGACGGTAGAAATAGTGAGCAGTTCTTC	CAISDGRNSEQFF
TRBV14	TRBJ2-3	.	few	TGTGCCAGCAGCCCCCGCGGACCCAGCACAGATACGCAGTATTTT	CASSPRGPSTDTQYF
TRBV7-9	TRBJ2-4	TRBD1	few	TGTGCCAGCAGCTTCGGTCAGGGGGCGTTTTCTAACATTCAGTACTTC	CASSFGQGAFSNIQYF
TRBV7-9	TRBJ2-7	TRBD2	few	TGTGCCAGCAGCTTAGTAGGTAGTACTAGCGCGACCTACGAGCAGTACTTC	CASSLVGSTSATYEQYF
TRBV7-8	TRBJ2-3	.	.	TGTGCCAGCAGCTTAGGCGGCAGGTGGGGAGATACGCAGTATTTT	CASSLGGRWGDTQYF
TRBV10-3	TRBJ2-1	.	.	TGTGCCATCAGTGAGTCGAGGAGCAATGAGCAGTTCTTC	CAISESRSNEQFF
TRBV27	TRBJ1-2	.	few	TGTGCCAGCAGTACTCTGGACACGCTGAGGTTTGGCTACACCTTC	CASSTLDTLRFGYTF
TRBV20-1	TRBJ1-1	TRBD1	.	TGCAGTGCTCAGGGACAGGGAACGATGAACACTGAAGCTTTCTTT	CSAQGQGTMNTEAFF
TRBV18	TRBJ1-1	.	.	TGTGCCAGCTCACCTCCCGGCGGGGGCGGCGGGCTGATGACTGAAGCTTTCTTT	CASSPPGGGGGLMTEAFF
TRBV4-1	TRBJ2-3	TRBD2	.	TGCGCCAGCAGCCAAGGACTAGCGGGGGGAGTCACAGATACGCAGTATTTT	CASSQGLAGGVTDTQYF
TRBV10-3	TRBJ2-3	.	.	TGTGCCATCAGTGAGGGCCCTAGCACAGATACGCAGTATTTT	CAISEGPSTDTQYF
TRBV11-2	TRBJ2-2	TRBD1	.	TGTGCCAGCAGCGTGCTCAGGGGGCGCGGCGGGGAGCTGTTTTTT	CASSVLRGRGGELFF
TRBV6-1	TRBJ2-7	TRBD1	.	TGTGCCAGCAGAAACACAGGGGCCCCCAGCTACGAGCAGTACTTC	CASRNTGAPSYEQYF
TRBV20-1	TRBJ1-1	.	.	TGCAGTGCTATGGGGCGGGGGCGCCCATCCACTGAAGCTTTCTTT	CSAMGRGRPSTEAFF
TRBV6-5	TRBJ2-7	.	.	TGTGCCAGCAGTGACTCCGGGACATCGTACGAGCAGTACTTC	CASSDSGTSYEQYF
TRBV29-1	TRBJ2-1	TRBD2	many	TGCAGCGCCAATAGCGGGGGCCCCATCAATGAGCAGTTCTTC	CSANSGGPINEQFF
TRBV5-1	TRBJ1-1	.	many	TGCGCCAGCAGCTCGCAGGGTTACACTGAAGCTTTCTTT	CASSSQGYTEAFF
TRBV5-1	TRBJ2-3	TRBD2	.	TGCGCCAGCAGCTCTAGCGGGGGGTCCGGTGCAGATACGCAGTATTTT	CASSSSGGSGADTQYF
TRBV10-2	TRBJ1-6	TRBD1	.	TGCGCCAGCAGGTTGACAGGGGAGAATTCACCCCTCCACTTT	CASRLTGENSPLHF
TRBV21-1	TRBJ1-2	.	.	TGTGCCAGCAGCTGGGTCGCTAACTATGGCTACACCTTC	CASSWVANYGYTF
TRBV12-3/TRBV12-4	TRBJ1-4	.	few	TGTGCCAGCACGAGGCGGCAGGCTAATGAAAAACTGTTTTTT	CASTRRQANEKLFF